The source of this TCR beta chain is a study of blood T cell repertoires in COVID-19. Study overall: The United States, Italy and Spain provided the acute and convalescent COVID-19 samples. PBMCs, B-cell-depleted T cells, or T cells were the source of the cDNA or gDNA that made up the material.

As originally analysed: Using reference gene primer amplification, nucleated cell counts were estimated. TCRdb's table, derived via immunoSEQ multiplex PCR, lists solely in-frame clones and lacks some. V and J calls plus clone size are reproduced from that table; the DNA served to infer D and trimming. The sample has about 220,000 clones; about 85% are singletons. Sequenced: peripheral blood. This clonotype was sampled from a man in his fifties or sixties who had recovered from COVID-19.

The CDR3 loop is CASSPPGGTTDTQYF. As DNA, the CDR3 is TGTGCCAGCAGCCCGCCTGGGGGGACCACAGATACGCAGTATTTT. The chain combines TRBV5-5 with TRBJ2-3; tentative D call: TRBD2 (6 bases). The CDR3 spans 15 residues. The germline V gene encodes CDR1 SGHKS and CDR2 YYEKEE (reference sequence). The V gene lost 4 bases and the J gene lost 2 bases, with 14 bases spanning the gap.